This T cell receptor (beta chain) was identified in a study of response to subunit inactivated influenza vaccine (dated by TCRdb to the late 2010s). Describing the broader study: Deep quantitative T cell receptor repertoire profiling was used in the study to track responses to a trivalent subunit inactivated influenza vaccine.

This clonotype was counted many times. Its antigen is currently not known. The input lacks base qualities; no much larger clone sits a single base away. According to the germline V gene, CDR1 reads MNHEY and CDR2 reads SVGAGI. The CDR3 covers 13 residues, taking in both the cysteine and the phenylalanine. The entry retains the CDR3 DNA only, 39 bases that are in frame from base 1. V is clipped by 2 bases and J by 1 base, and the sequence between their germline boundaries is 5 bases long. Library preparation was by RT-PCR. The instrument given in TCRdb is Illumina HiSeq 2500. Using fastp at Q25 and MiXCR, TCRdb reprocessed the public reads and kept productive beta chains. One record per CDR3 amino acid sequence lists the most common genes and DNA. This sample has roughly 670,000 distinct CDR3 sequences in its table, and less than 15% of those were observed once. Clones ranked in the top ten supply around 7.6% of the sample.

What the authors observed across the whole study: According to the authors, only a limited number of new T cells may be recruited by each seasonal influenza vaccination.

The sequence was collected from a middle-aged man who received an inactivated influenza vaccine. Donor details come from another sample of the same person, matched by shared clones. The chain is encoded by TRBV6-5 joined to TRBJ1-1, with the D gene not clear enough to name. Sample: PBMCs from blood, taken 14 to 15 days before vaccination. The CDR3 has the sequence CASSYGPNTEAFF. The nucleotide sequence is TGTGCCAGCAGTTACGGGCCGAACACTGAAGCTTTCTTT.